This TCR beta chain was sequenced in a study of cytomegalovirus exposure and HLA in healthy donors listed by TCRdb under 2017. Background for the entire study: According to a later analysis, one platform produced both the roughly 120 validation repertoires and the roughly 660 repertoires of the first cohort. The study aimed to test whether signatures of past pathogen exposure could be identified by cataloging public T cell receptors. In addition to the first cohort of several hundred subjects, a separate validation cohort of 120 different subjects was used. To predict cytomegalovirus infection status, the study combined high-throughput TCR immunosequencing, statistical association of individual TCRs with disease status, and machine learning.

The junction shows trimming of 0 bases on V and 3 bases on J, plus 9 bases between the germline ends. The CDR1 and CDR2 encoded by the germline V gene are LGHNT and FRNRAP. There are 15 amino acids in the CDR3, from cysteine to phenylalanine inclusive. Left in the record is the CDR3 DNA by itself, 45 bases read in frame from the first base. What the study reported, not specific to this receptor: A few of the identified cytomegalovirus-associated TCR beta chains were confirmed in vitro to be specific for cytomegalovirus antigens. All 130 or so repertoires were used to score co-occurrence in the validation cohort in a later analysis, because that analysis had no HLA typing for the cohort. The authors suggested that the approach could potentially be generalized to other disease states and immunological phenotypes. Most TCR sequences were seen in very few donors, while some public TCRs were found in many individuals. The classifier was reported to diagnose cytomegalovirus status with high specificity and sensitivity in both the original and validation cohorts. The study listed over 150 TCR beta chains as associated with cytomegalovirus. Of the cluster scores, roughly 95% were above 0 in a later analysis, which found that TCRs clustered in the first cohort also tended to co-occur in the 95 to 150 validation repertoires.

Library preparation employed the immunoSEQ multiplex PCR assay. Processing in the source paper ran as follows. A statistical classification framework was developed to diagnose cytomegalovirus status using the catalog of TCR beta chain sequences. TCRdb holds this immuneACCESS table with in-frame rearrangements only. Some clones are missing; in checked studies, unresolved V genes explain under half, and the rest has no known cause. V and J calls and clone size are copied from that table; D and trimming were computed from the DNA. The sample data list 55,000 to 70,000 clones, and over 75% of these were observed just once. The biggest ten clones account for approximately 2.1% of the sample. Notes on this clone: Its antigen is still unknown. Per-base qualities were not stored, and no clone one base away is much larger.

The donors belonged to the validation cohort of approximately 130 subjects, which was separate from the roughly 680-subject first cohort. The receptor comes from a woman between 25 and 40 years old in good health and CMV-seronegative. The rearranged chain carries TRBV12-5 and TRBJ2-1; TRBD2 is a possible D gene, resting on 7 matching bases. Sequenced sample: PBMCs. The CDR3 protein: CASGLVGGDYNEQFF. The nucleotide sequence is TGTGCTAGTGGTTTGGTAGGGGGGGACTACAATGAGCAGTTCTTC.